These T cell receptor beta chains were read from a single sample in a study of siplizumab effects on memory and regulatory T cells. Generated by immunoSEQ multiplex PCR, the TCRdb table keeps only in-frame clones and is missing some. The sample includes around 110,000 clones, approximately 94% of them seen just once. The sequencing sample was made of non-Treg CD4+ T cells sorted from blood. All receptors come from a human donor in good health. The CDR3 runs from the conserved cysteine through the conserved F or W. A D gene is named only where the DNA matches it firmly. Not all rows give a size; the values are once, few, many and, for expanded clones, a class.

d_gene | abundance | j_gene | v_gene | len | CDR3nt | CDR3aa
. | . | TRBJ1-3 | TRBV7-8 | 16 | TGTGCCAGCACCGACAGAAGGCGATCTTTAGGAAACACCATATATTTT | CASTDRRRSLGNTIYF
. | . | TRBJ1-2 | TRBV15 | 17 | TGTGCCACCAGCAGAGATGACCAGGGGTCGTGGTTACGTGGCTACACCTTC | CATSRDDQGSWLRGYTF
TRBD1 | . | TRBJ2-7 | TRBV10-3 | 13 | TGTGCCATCACTGACAGGGAGTCCCGCGAGCAGTACTTC | CAITDRESREQYF
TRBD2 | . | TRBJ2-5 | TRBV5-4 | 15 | TGTGCCAGCAGCTTCGGGGGGGCCGAGGAGGAGACCCAGTACTTC | CASSFGGAEEETQYF
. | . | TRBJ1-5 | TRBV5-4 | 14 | TGTGCCAGCAGCTTGGCGGGGGGCGATCAGCCCCAGCATTTT | CASSLAGGDQPQHF
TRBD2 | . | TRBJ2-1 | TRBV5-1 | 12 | TGCGCCAGCAGCCGCGGGGGGAATGAGCAGTTCTTC | CASSRGGNEQFF
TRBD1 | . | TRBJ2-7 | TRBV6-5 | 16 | TGTGCCAGCAGTTCCCAGCCGGGACAGGGTCCCTTCGAGCAGTACTTC | CASSSQPGQGPFEQYF
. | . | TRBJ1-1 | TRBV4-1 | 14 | TGCGCCAGCAGCCCATATCCAACAGGGTCTGAAGCTTTCTTT | CASSPYPTGSEAFF
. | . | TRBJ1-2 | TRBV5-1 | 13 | TGCGCCAGCAGCCCACACGGGGACGGGGGCTACACCTTC | CASSPHGDGGYTF
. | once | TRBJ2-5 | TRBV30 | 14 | TGTGCCTGGAGGGAAGCGGGCTGGGCAGAGACCCAGTACTTC | CAWREAGWAETQYF
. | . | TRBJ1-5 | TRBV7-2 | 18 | TGTGCCAGCAGCTTAGGAGGACCCTTAATTCACGGAAATCAGCCCCAGCATTTT | CASSLGGPLIHGNQPQHF
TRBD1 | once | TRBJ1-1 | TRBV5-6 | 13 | TGTGCCAGCAGCTTGGACAGGGGGACTGAAGCTTTCTTT | CASSLDRGTEAFF
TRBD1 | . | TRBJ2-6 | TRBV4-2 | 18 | TGTGCCAGCAGCCAAACCGGGACAGGGGGATCTGGGGCCAACGTCCTGACTTTC | CASSQTGTGGSGANVLTF
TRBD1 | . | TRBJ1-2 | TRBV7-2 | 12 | TGTGCCAGCAGCGTAGACAGGGACGGCTACACCTTC | CASSVDRDGYTF
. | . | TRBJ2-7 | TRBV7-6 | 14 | TGTGCCAGCAGTTTGAAAAATGACCCTTACGAGCAGTACTTC | CASSLKNDPYEQYF
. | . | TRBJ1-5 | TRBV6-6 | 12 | TGTGCCAGCAGTGATGGCAATCAGCCCCAGCATTTT | CASSDGNQPQHF
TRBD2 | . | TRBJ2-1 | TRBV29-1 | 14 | TGCAGCGTAGGGACTAGCGGCACCTACAATGAGCAGTTCTTC | CSVGTSGTYNEQFF
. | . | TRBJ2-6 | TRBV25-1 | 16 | TGTGCCAGCAGTGAATATCCAGGGCCTGGGGCCAACGTCCTGACTTTC | CASSEYPGPGANVLTF
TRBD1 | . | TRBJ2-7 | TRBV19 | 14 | TGTGCCACTAAGACAGGGGGCGAGTCCTACGAGCAGTACTTC | CATKTGGESYEQYF
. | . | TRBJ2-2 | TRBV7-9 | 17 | TGTGCCAGCAGCCCATACCGCTTAGACCGAAACACCGGGGAGCTGTTTTTT | CASSPYRLDRNTGELFF
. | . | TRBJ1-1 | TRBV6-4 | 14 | TGTGCCAGCAGCCCGGGACCTGGGAACACTGAAGCTTTCTTT | CASSPGPGNTEAFF
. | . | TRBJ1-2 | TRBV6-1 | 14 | TGTGCCAGCACCCCCACGGAGGGAAACTATGGCTACACCTTC | CASTPTEGNYGYTF
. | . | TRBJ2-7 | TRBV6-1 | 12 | TGTGCCAGCAGTGAAACCTACCACGTGCAGTACTTC | CASSETYHVQYF
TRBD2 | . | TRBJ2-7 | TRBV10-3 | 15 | TGTGCCATCAGTGATTGGCGGGGGTCCTCCTACGAGCAGTACTTC | CAISDWRGSSYEQYF
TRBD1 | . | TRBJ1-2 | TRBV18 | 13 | TGTGCCAGCTCACAGAGGACAGGTGATGGCTACACCTTC | CASSQRTGDGYTF
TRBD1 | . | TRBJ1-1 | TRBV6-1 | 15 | TGTGCCAGCAGAGCGATAGGGGGCGCGGGCACTGAAGCTTTCTTT | CASRAIGGAGTEAFF
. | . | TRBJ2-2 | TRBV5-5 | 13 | TGTGCCAGCAGCGCCTTGGTAGCCGGGGAGCTGTTTTTT | CASSALVAGELFF
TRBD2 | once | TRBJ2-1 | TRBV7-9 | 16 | TGTGCCAGCAGCTTAGTATCGGGAGGGGCCTACAATGAGCAGTTCTTC | CASSLVSGGAYNEQFF
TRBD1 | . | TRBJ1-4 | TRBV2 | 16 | TGTGCCAGCAGTCTCCAGGGGGTTGGCTCTAATGAAAAACTGTTTTTT | CASSLQGVGSNEKLFF
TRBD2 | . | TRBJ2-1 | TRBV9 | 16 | TGTGCCAGCAGCGTAGCCCGTCTAGCGGGAGATAATGAGCAGTTCTTC | CASSVARLAGDNEQFF
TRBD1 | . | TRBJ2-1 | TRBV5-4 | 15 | TGTGCCAGCAGCTTGGGACAGGGGGCATGGAATGAGCAGTTCTTC | CASSLGQGAWNEQFF
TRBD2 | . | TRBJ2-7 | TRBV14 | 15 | TGTGCCAGCAGCCCCGTAGCGGGGCGCCCCTACGAGCAGTACTTC | CASSPVAGRPYEQYF
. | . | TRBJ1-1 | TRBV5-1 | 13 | TGCGCCAGCAGCTTGGATTACAACACTGAAGCTTTCTTT | CASSLDYNTEAFF
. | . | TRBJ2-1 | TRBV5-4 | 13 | TGTGCCAGCAAGTCAGGTAGATACAATGAGCAGTTCTTC | CASKSGRYNEQFF
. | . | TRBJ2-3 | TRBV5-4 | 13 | TGTGCCAGCAGCTTGGCGAAGGGAGATACGCAGTATTTT | CASSLAKGDTQYF
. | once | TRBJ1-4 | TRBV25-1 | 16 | TGTGCCAGCAGTGAAGGGACCTATGCAACTAATGAAAAACTGTTTTTT | CASSEGTYATNEKLFF
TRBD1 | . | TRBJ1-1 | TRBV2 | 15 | TGTGCCAGCACCTTCATGGACAGGGTGGGCACTGAAGCTTTCTTT | CASTFMDRVGTEAFF
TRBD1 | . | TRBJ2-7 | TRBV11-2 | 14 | TGTGCCAGCAGCCCCCGGACAGGGGCCTACGAGCAGTACTTC | CASSPRTGAYEQYF
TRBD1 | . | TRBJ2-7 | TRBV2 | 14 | TGTGTCAGCAGACGGGGACAGGGCTCCTACGAGCAGTACTTC | CVSRRGQGSYEQYF
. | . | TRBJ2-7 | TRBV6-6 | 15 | TGTGCCAGCAGTTACGAGGTGGGCAAAGCCTACGAGCAGTACTTC | CASSYEVGKAYEQYF
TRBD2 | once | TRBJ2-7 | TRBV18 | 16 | TGTGCCAGCTCACCCGGCTTAGCGGGAGGTTTTTACGAGCAGTACTTC | CASSPGLAGGFYEQYF
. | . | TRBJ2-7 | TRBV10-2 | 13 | TGCGCCAGCGGGAGGACAGGTATCAACGAGCAGTACTTC | CASGRTGINEQYF
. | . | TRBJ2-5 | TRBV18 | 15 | TGTGCCAGCTCACCCTCGAAGGGGGACCAAGAGACCCAGTACTTC | CASSPSKGDQETQYF
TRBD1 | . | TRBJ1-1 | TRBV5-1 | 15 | TGCGCCAGCAGCCCGGACAGGGGGCTCACAACTGAAGCTTTCTTT | CASSPDRGLTTEAFF